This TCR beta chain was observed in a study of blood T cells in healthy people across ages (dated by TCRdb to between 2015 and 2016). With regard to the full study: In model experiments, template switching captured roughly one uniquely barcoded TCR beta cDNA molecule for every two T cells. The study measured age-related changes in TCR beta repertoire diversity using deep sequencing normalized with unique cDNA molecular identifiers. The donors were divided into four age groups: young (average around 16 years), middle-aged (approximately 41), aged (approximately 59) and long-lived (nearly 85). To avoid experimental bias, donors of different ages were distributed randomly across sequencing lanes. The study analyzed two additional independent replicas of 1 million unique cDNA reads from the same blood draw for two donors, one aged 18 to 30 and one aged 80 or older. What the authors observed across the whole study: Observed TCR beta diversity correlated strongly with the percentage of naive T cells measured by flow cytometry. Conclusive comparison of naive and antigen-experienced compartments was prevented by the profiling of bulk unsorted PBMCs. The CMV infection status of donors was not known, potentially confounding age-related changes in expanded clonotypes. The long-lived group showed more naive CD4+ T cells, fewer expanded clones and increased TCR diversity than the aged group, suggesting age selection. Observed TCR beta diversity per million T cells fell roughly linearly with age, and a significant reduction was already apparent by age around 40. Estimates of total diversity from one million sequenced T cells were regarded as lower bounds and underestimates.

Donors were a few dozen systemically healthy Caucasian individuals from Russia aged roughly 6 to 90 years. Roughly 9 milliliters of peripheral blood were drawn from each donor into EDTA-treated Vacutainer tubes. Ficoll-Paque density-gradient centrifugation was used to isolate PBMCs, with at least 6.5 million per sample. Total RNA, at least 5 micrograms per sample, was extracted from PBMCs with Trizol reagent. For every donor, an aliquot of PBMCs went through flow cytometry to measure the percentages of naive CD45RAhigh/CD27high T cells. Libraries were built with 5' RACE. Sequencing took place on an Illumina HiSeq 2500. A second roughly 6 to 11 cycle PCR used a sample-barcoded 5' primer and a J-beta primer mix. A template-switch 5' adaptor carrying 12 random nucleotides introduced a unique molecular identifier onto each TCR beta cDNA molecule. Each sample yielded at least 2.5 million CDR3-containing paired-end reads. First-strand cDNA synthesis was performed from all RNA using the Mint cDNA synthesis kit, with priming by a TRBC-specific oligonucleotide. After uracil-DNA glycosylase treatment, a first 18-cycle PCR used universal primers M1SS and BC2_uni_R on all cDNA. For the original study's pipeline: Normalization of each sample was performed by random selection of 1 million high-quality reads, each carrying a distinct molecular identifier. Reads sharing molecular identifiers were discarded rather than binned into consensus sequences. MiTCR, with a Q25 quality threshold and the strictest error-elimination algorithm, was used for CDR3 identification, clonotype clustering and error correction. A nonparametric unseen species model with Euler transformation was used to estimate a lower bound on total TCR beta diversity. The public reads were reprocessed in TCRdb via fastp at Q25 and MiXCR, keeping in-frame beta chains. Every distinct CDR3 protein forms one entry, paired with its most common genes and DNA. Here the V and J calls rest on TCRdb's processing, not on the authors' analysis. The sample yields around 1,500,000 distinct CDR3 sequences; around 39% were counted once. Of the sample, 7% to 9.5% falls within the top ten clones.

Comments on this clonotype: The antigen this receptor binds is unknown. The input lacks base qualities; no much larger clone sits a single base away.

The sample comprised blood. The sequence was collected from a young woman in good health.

The CDR3 reads as follows: CASSPIGTYGYTF. The nucleotide sequence is TGTGCCAGCAGTCCGATAGGGACCTATGGCTACACCTTC. Recombination joined TRBV12-3 or TRBV12-4 with TRBJ1-2; D gene: possibly TRBD1, on 5 matching bases. The CDR3 measures 13 amino acids from cysteine to phenylalanine. Just CDR3 DNA is preserved here, 39 bases in frame from base 1. V and J lose 5 bases and 4 bases, and a span of 11 bases separates them.